This entry concerns a single T cell receptor (beta chain). The data stem from a study of Graves' ophthalmopathy and Graves' hyperthyroidism. Trimming removed 4 bases from V and 7 bases from J; junction bases left unmatched: 7. Per the germline V gene, CDR1 is SGHRS and CDR2 is YFSETQ. This CDR3 region has 14 residues. As the template, RNA transcripts were used to amplify TCR beta CDR3 regions. Investigators did first-round RT-PCR with HTBI primers, then second-round multiplex PCR. TCRdb reanalysed the multiplex PCR reads using MiXCR and keeps one entry per CDR3 protein. This table holds some 1.1 million distinct CDR3 sequences, 35% to 45% found once.

The receptor's source is an adult man with Graves' hyperthyroidism. The sequencing sample was made of peripheral blood or thyroid tissue (not recorded which). The rearrangement joins TRBV5-1 to TRBJ2-2, with 7 bases that match TRBD1. The CDR3 spells CASSGGQPDGELFF. In DNA form, the CDR3 reads TGCGCCAGCAGCGGGGGACAGCCGGACGGGGAGCTGTTTTTT.